One and the same sample provided the 17 T cell receptor beta chains below, sequenced in a study of T cell repertoires in ileal Crohn's disease. The table came from immunoSEQ multiplex PCR; TCRdb's copy has only in-frame clones and leaves some out. The table includes more than 12,000 clones, just under 80% detected once. The time point was: neoterminal ileum biopsy at postoperative endoscopy, about 6 months after surgery. The specimen sequenced was ileal tissue. The receptors were gathered from an adult with Crohn's disease.

This chain uses TRBV7-2 with TRBJ2-5; the D gene is possibly TRBD2 (6 bases). CDR3 length: 14 residues. Germline values: CDR1 SGHTA, CDR2 FQGNSA. V was shortened by 4 bases and J by 4 bases, with 13 bases between the two germline ends. In nucleotides, the CDR3 is TGTGCCAGCAGCTCGTTCGGGAGCAGAGAGACCCAGTACTTC. It is translated as CASSSFGSRETQYF.

The chain combines TRBV7-9 with TRBJ1-2; no clear D. Trimming removed 5 bases at V and 3 bases at J, with 16 bases between. This CDR3 is 15 amino acids long. Per germline, CDR1 SEHNR and CDR2 FQNEAQ (reference sequence). The CDR3 spells CASSQHDGHYYGYTF. The CDR3 coding sequence is TGTGCCAGCAGCCAACATGACGGCCACTACTATGGCTACACCTTC.

The chain carries TRBV30 and TRBJ2-2; D is ambiguous. This CDR3 has 11 residues. Germline lookup yields CDR1 GTSNPN and CDR2 SVGIG (reference sequence). The ends were cut back, 3 bases at V and 7 bases at J, with 6 bases in the middle. CDR3 loop: CAWSRFGELFF. The CDR3 DNA reads TGTGCCTGGAGCCGTTTCGGGGAGCTGTTTTTT.

The sample holds one count of this clone. The chain uses TRBV4-1 and TRBJ1-2; D is uncertain. CDR1 and CDR2 from the germline V gene are MGHRA and YSYEKL. The CDR3 covers 15 residues. The V end was cut by 4 bases, the J end by 4 bases, with 16 bases between. CDR3 nucleotide sequence: TGCGCCAGCAGCCCCCCAGTCGGCGGGTCCTATGGCTACACCTTC. It yields the protein CASSPPVGGSYGYTF.

The chain uses TRBV7-2 and TRBJ2-3; D gene unclear. V dropped 0 bases and J dropped 4 bases, with 8 bases sitting between them. Germline values: CDR1 SGHTA, CDR2 FQGNSA. The CDR3 loop spans 14 amino acids. The CDR3 sequence: CASSLAGKADTQYF. The CDR3 bases are TGTGCCAGCAGCTTAGCCGGAAAGGCAGATACGCAGTATTTT.

This chain joins TRBV6-5 and TRBJ2-5; D gene uncertain. The CDR3 is 15 residues long. Germline values: CDR1 MNHEY, CDR2 SVGAGI. Trimming removed 6 bases from V and 5 bases from J, with 19 bases in between. The CDR3 nucleotides are TGTGCCAGCAGACCTGCAGGATCCCGCCACGAGACCCAGTACTTC. This translates into CASRPAGSRHETQYF.

This rearrangement joins TRBV5-1 to TRBJ2-1; perhaps TRBD1 as D (6 bases). The CDR3 extends over 13 amino acids. Germline loops: CDR1 SGHRS, CDR2 YFSETQ. The ends were cut back, 4 bases at V and 5 bases at J, with 10 bases in the middle. CDR3 bases: TGCGCCAGCAGCGGGGGCCCCAACAATGAGCAGTTCTTC. Translating it yields CASSGGPNNEQFF.

The chain recombines TRBV19 with TRBJ1-1, with 12 positions matching TRBD1. CDR3 length: 18 residues. V lost 6 bases, J lost 5 bases, and 16 bases stayed unmatched. CDR1 is LNHDA and CDR2 is SQIVND in the germline V gene (reference sequence). CDR3 nucleotide sequence: TGTGCCAGTAGGACATTAAGCGGGACAGGGGGCGTCTGGACTGAAGCTTTCTTT. Protein sequence: CASRTLSGTGGVWTEAFF. The full variable domain, rest sourced from reference TRBV19 and TRBJ1-1, is DGGITQSPKYLFRKEGQNVTLSCEQNLNHDAMYWYRQDPGQGLRLIYYSQIVNDFQKGDIAEGYSVSREKKESFPLTVTSAQKNPTAFYLCASRTLSGTGGVWTEAFFGQGTRLTVV.

This clone occurred a few times. V usage is TRBV9 and J usage is TRBJ2-1, with D hard to call. The CDR3 extends over 16 amino acids. Germline CDR1 SGDLS, CDR2 YYNGEE. The V end was cut by 3 bases, the J end by 8 bases, with 21 bases between. CDR3 loop: CASSANLLPPDDEQFF. The CDR3 nucleotides are TGTGCCAGCAGCGCCAACCTTCTCCCCCCCGACGATGAGCAGTTCTTC.

The V gene is TRBV7-9, the J gene TRBJ1-2; tentatively, D is TRBD1 (6 bases). Trimming cost V 4 bases and J 4 bases, with 13 bases left between them. CDR1 is SEHNR, CDR2 FQNEAQ, per germline (reference sequence). CDR3 length: 14 residues. The CDR3 DNA reads as TGTGCCAGCAGCTCAGACAGGTACCTCTATGGCTACACCTTC. Its translation: CASSSDRYLYGYTF.

As DNA, the CDR3 is TGCGCCAGCAGCTCCACGAACACCGGGGAGCTGTTTTTT. As protein: CASSSTNTGELFF. The chain recombines TRBV5-1 with TRBJ2-2; D uncertain. Germline values: CDR1 SGHRS, CDR2 YFSETQ. There are 13 residues in the CDR3. Trimming left V 3 bases short and J 0 bases short, with 3 bases between.

The chain employs TRBV10-3 and TRBJ2-7; 10 bases agree with TRBD2. The J segment lost 6 bases and the V segment lost 0 bases, leaving 8 bases of the junction unmatched. Germline CDR1 ENHRY, CDR2 SYGVKD. This CDR3 has 16 amino acids. The CDR3 DNA reads TGTGCCATCAGTGAGTCGTGGCTAGCGGGAGTTTCCGAGCAGTACTTC. This codes for CAISESWLAGVSEQYF.

CDR3 nucleotides: TGTGCCAGCAGTTGGACAGGGGGCTCACCCCTCCACTTT. Protein sequence: CASSWTGGSPLHF. This rearrangement joins TRBV6-6 to TRBJ1-6, with 11 bases matching TRBD1. Looked up from germline, CDR1 is MNHNY and CDR2 is SVGAGI (reference sequence). The CDR3 length is 13 residues. The V and J ends lost 4 bases and 10 bases, in that order; junction bases with no gene match: 0.

This chain uses TRBV28 with TRBJ2-1; 9 bases align to TRBD1. This CDR3 has 18 amino acids. J lost 0 bases, V lost 10 bases, and 16 bases had no gene match. Germline values: CDR1 MDHEN, CDR2 SYDVKM. The CDR3 DNA reads TGTGCCACCCAGCCGGGACAGGGTAGGGACAGCTCCTACAATGAGCAGTTCTTC. Protein product: CATQPGQGRDSSYNEQFF.

This chain links TRBV5-4 with TRBJ2-5; D is tentatively TRBD1 or TRBD2 (6 bases each). The germline gives CDR1 SGHNT, CDR2 YYREEE (reference sequence). CDR3 size: 14 residues. Deletions cut 0 bases from V and 9 bases from J, with 15 bases between. The CDR3 sequence is CASSLAGGGMPQYF. The DNA of the CDR3 is TGTGCCAGCAGCTTGGCCGGGGGCGGAATGCCCCAGTACTTC.

The chain is built from TRBV9 and TRBJ1-2, with D possibly being TRBD1 (6 bases). The CDR3 is 16 residues long. V was clipped by 4 bases and J by 10 bases, with 26 bases between them. Germline V gene sequence: CDR1 SGDLS, CDR2 YYNGEE. CDR3 protein: CASSPRQEEVVLDYTF. The CDR3 DNA is TGTGCCAGCAGCCCCAGACAGGAGGAGGTCGTCTTAGACTACACCTTC.

The rearrangement joins TRBV20-1 to TRBJ2-1; D is unresolved. Germline V lookup: CDR1 DFQATT, CDR2 SNEGSKA (reference sequence). This CDR3 is built from 11 residues. The germline V and J ends were trimmed by 7 bases and 9 bases, with 13 bases remaining between them. CDR3 in amino acids: CSVEPLGEQFF. The CDR3 coding sequence is TGCAGTGTCGAGCCGCTCGGTGAGCAGTTCTTC.